Listed below are T cell receptor beta chains from one sample, sequenced in a study of blood T cell repertoires in COVID-19. Sequencing used immunoSEQ multiplex PCR; TCRdb keeps in-frame clones, though not all of them. The sample has 300,000 to 500,000 clones, 85% to 90% seen once. Source material: PBMCs or T cells enriched from blood (not recorded which). Every receptor here comes from a woman aged 25 to 39 with acute COVID-19. CDR3s include the opening cysteine and the closing phenylalanine or tryptophan. The D gene is left open where the match is weak. The size entry is marked missing in some rows and otherwise reads once, few, many or a size class.

TRBJ1-5 TRBV9 TRBD1 . CASSVGTGGNQPQHF TGTGCCAGCAGCGTAGGGACAGGTGGCAATCAGCCCCAGCATTTT
TRBJ2-2 TRBV19 TRBD2 . CASSMGEGMMAGELFF TGTGCCAGTAGTATGGGGGAGGGAATGATGGCCGGGGAGCTGTTTTTT
TRBJ1-1 TRBV7-3 TRBD1 many CASSLIYRGRTEAFF TGTGCCAGCAGCTTAATATACAGGGGGCGAACTGAAGCTTTCTTT
TRBJ1-5 TRBV6-6 . . CASSYSGDPQHF TGTGCCAGCAGTTACTCAGGGGATCCCCAGCATTTT
TRBJ2-3 TRBV5-1 TRBD1 . CASSLRTGNTDTQYF TGCGCCAGCAGCTTGCGGACAGGGAACACAGATACGCAGTATTTT
TRBJ1-1 TRBV29-1 TRBD1 . CSVDPRGRGYTEAFF TGCAGCGTGGACCCGAGGGGGCGAGGGTACACTGAAGCTTTCTTT
TRBJ2-2 TRBV6-2/TRBV6-3 TRBD1 . CASSLGTGVPGELFF TGTGCCAGCAGTCTCGGGACAGGGGTCCCCGGGGAGCTGTTTTTT
TRBJ2-7 TRBV23-1 TRBD1 . CASSQSLRDRGNVLPFSYEQYF TGCGCCAGCAGTCAATCTCTACGGGACAGGGGAAATGTCCTCCCCTTCTCCTACGAGCAGTACTTC
TRBJ2-7 TRBV14 . . CASSQVHTISYEQYF TGTGCCAGCAGCCAAGTACACACAATATCCTACGAGCAGTACTTC
TRBJ2-7 TRBV25-1 TRBD2 . CASMRFAGGEQYF TGTGCCAGCATGAGGTTCGCGGGGGGCGAGCAGTACTTC
TRBJ1-1 TRBV30 . . CAWSVLRRGADTEAFF TGTGCCTGGAGTGTACTAAGACGGGGGGCTGACACTGAAGCTTTCTTT
TRBJ1-2 TRBV10-3 TRBD1 . CAISDDRGRDYGYTF TGTGCCATCAGCGATGACAGGGGGCGAGACTATGGCTACACCTTC
TRBJ2-1 TRBV5-1 TRBD1 . CASSLAGQDLYNEQFF TGCGCCAGCAGCTTGGCCGGACAGGATTTATACAATGAGCAGTTCTTC
TRBJ1-2 TRBV5-6 TRBD1 . CASSVGTVYGYTF TGTGCCAGCAGCGTCGGGACAGTCTATGGCTACACCTTC
TRBJ1-5 TRBV24-1 . few CATSESSNQPQHF TGTGCCACCAGTGAGAGTAGCAATCAGCCCCAGCATTTT
TRBJ1-2 TRBV2 . . CASSELPGGADGYTF TGTGCCAGCAGTGAACTTCCTGGGGGGGCGGATGGCTACACCTTC
TRBJ2-2 TRBV6-4 . . CASSSTNTGELFF TGTGCCAGCAGTTCCACGAACACCGGGGAGCTGTTTTTT
TRBJ2-2 TRBV11-1 . . CASSWRGAGELFF TGTGCCAGCAGCTGGAGAGGAGCCGGGGAGCTGTTTTTT
TRBJ1-2 TRBV2 . . CASPPQPTGSLYGYTF TGTGCCAGCCCCCCCCAACCGACAGGCTCACTCTATGGCTACACCTTC
TRBJ1-1 TRBV29-1 . . CSVEAAGMTEAFF TGCAGCGTTGAAGCGGCAGGGATGACTGAAGCTTTCTTT
TRBJ1-1 TRBV9 TRBD1 . CASSSPRQGTNTEAFF TGTGCCAGCAGCTCACCACGACAGGGGACGAACACTGAAGCTTTCTTT
TRBJ2-3 TRBV12-5 TRBD2 . CASATGLAGTDTQYF TGTGCTAGTGCCACCGGACTAGCGGGCACAGATACGCAGTATTTT
TRBJ2-1 TRBV2 . once CASSVELVLYNEQFF TGTGCCAGCAGTGTGGAACTAGTACTCTACAATGAGCAGTTCTTC
TRBJ1-1 TRBV11-2 . . CASSLVSAEAFF TGTGCCAGCAGCTTAGTCAGCGCTGAAGCTTTCTTT
TRBJ2-7 TRBV6-5 . once CASSVAAEQYF TGTGCCAGCAGCGTCGCGGCCGAGCAGTACTTC
TRBJ2-7 TRBV5-4 . . CASSLGGGDYEQYF TGTGCCAGCAGCTTGGGAGGGGGGGACTACGAGCAGTACTTC
TRBJ2-7 TRBV27 TRBD2 . CASSLRASGGAPSEQYF TGTGCCAGCAGTTTAAGGGCTAGCGGGGGGGCCCCAAGCGAGCAGTACTTC
TRBJ1-4 TRBV29-1 . . CSVVGETKLFF TGCAGCGTGGTGGGAGAGACTAAACTGTTTTTT
TRBJ2-1 TRBV5-4 TRBD1 . CAIKTGQGYNEQFF TGTGCCATCAAAACGGGACAGGGGTACAATGAGCAGTTCTTC
TRBJ1-4 TRBV5-4 . . CASSLAGDRGGKLFF TGTGCCAGCAGCTTGGCTGGCGACAGAGGTGGAAAACTGTTTTTT
TRBJ1-2 TRBV2 . . CASRLLSIYGYTF TGTGCCAGCAGACTGCTGAGCATCTATGGCTACACCTTC
TRBJ1-6 TRBV5-1 . once CASSSLGLSSYNSPLHF TGCGCCAGCAGCTCCTTGGGGCTGAGCTCCTATAATTCACCCCTCCACTTT
TRBJ2-2 TRBV7-3 TRBD2 . CASRPGLAGATGELFF TGTGCCAGCAGGCCGGGACTAGCGGGGGCCACCGGGGAGCTGTTTTTT
TRBJ2-2 TRBV19 . . CASSIAGAGTGELFF TGTGCCAGTAGTATCGCGGGGGCGGGTACCGGGGAGCTGTTTTTT
TRBJ1-3 TRBV3-1/TRBV3-2 . . CASSPPGSLSGNTIYF TGTGCCAGCAGCCCGCCAGGATCCCTCTCTGGAAACACCATATATTTT
TRBJ1-4 TRBV9 . . CASNQQGRDREKLFF TGTGCCAGCAACCAGCAGGGGAGGGATCGTGAAAAACTGTTTTTT
TRBJ1-5 TRBV18 . . CASSPQPLSNQPQHF TGTGCCAGCTCACCACAGCCCTTGAGCAATCAGCCCCAGCATTTT
TRBJ1-4 TRBV18 TRBD1 . CASSPTGTVDEKLFF TGTGCCAGCTCACCGACGGGGACAGTAGATGAAAAACTGTTTTTT
TRBJ2-2 TRBV10-1 . . CASRRGNTGELFF TGCGCCAGCAGAAGGGGGAACACCGGGGAGCTGTTTTTT
TRBJ1-2 TRBV27 . . CASSPQASNYGYTF TGTGCCAGCAGTCCTCAGGCCTCAAACTATGGCTACACCTTC
TRBJ1-5 TRBV12-5 TRBD1 once CASGLRAGGKRQPQHF TGTGCTAGTGGTTTGAGGGCAGGGGGCAAACGTCAGCCCCAGCATTTT
TRBJ2-2 TRBV5-1 TRBD2 . CASSFLAGVIAGELFF TGCGCCAGCAGCTTCCTAGCGGGGGTTATAGCCGGGGAGCTGTTTTTT
TRBJ1-3 TRBV5-5 . . CASSLEPRDSGNTIYF TGTGCCAGCAGCCTGGAACCTCGGGACTCTGGAAACACCATATATTTT
TRBJ2-2 TRBV9 TRBD2 once CASSGTSGVNTGELFF TGTGCCAGCAGCGGCACTAGCGGGGTAAACACCGGGGAGCTGTTTTTT
TRBJ1-5 TRBV9 TRBD1 . CASSEQGEDQPQHF TGTGCCAGCAGCGAACAGGGGGAGGATCAGCCCCAGCATTTT